The 6 T cell receptor beta chains presented below share a single source sample, sequenced in a study of blood T cells in healthy people across ages. With a J-beta primer mix and a sample-barcoded 5' primer, a second PCR ran about 6 to 11 cycles. TCRdb fed the 5' RACE reads into MiXCR, producing one record per CDR3 protein. Among approximately 1,700,000 distinct CDR3 sequences listed, about 39% were seen once. What was sequenced was blood. These receptors originate from a human donor in good health.

CDR3 sequence: CASMGYEAQYF. CDR3 nucleotide sequence: TGTGCTAGTATGGGCTACGAGGCCCAGTACTTC. V and J are TRBV12-5 and TRBJ2-5, with D hard to call. CDR1 is LGHNT, CDR2 FRNRAP, per germline. V was trimmed by 8 bases and J by 9 bases, leaving 13 bases between them. The CDR3 sequence is 11 residues long.

This clonotype has just a few counts. V is TRBV9 and J is TRBJ2-3; D is undetermined. V gave up 2 bases and J gave up 4 bases, with 23 bases separating them. CDR1 is SGDLS, CDR2 YYNGEE, per germline. This CDR3 has 18 amino acids. CDR3 in DNA: TGTGCCAGCAGCGTTAACCCCGTGAACAGTCTCCGCGCAGATACGCAGTATTTT. As protein: CASSVNPVNSLRADTQYF. Supplemented by reference TRBV9 and TRBJ2-3, the full variable domain reads DSGVTQTPKHLITATGQRVTLRCSPRSGDLSVYWYQQSLDQGLQFLIQYYNGEERAKGNILERFSAQQFPDLHSELNLSSLELGDSALYFCASSVNPVNSLRADTQYFGPGTRLTVL.

This clonotype was counted a few times. The genes are TRBV28 and TRBJ1-2; 7 bases line up with TRBD1. Per germline, CDR1 MDHEN and CDR2 SYDVKM. J was trimmed by 4 bases and V by 5 bases; bases with no gene match: 7. The CDR3 is 14 amino acids. In DNA, the CDR3 is TGTGCCAGCAGTCCGCCCGGGACAGCCTATGGCTACACCTTC. It codes for CASSPPGTAYGYTF.

This chain uses TRBV28 with TRBJ1-2; D unclear. Germline V gives CDR1 MDHEN, CDR2 SYDVKM. V lost 6 bases to trimming and J lost 3 bases, with 17 bases between them. This CDR3 is 15 amino acids long. The CDR3 loop is CASSPIGGGDYGYTF. CDR3 DNA sequence: TGTGCCAGCAGCCCCATTGGTGGTGGGGACTATGGCTACACCTTC.

In its sample, this clonotype was seen a few times. The chain recombines TRBV7-2 with TRBJ1-2, with TRBD1 as a possible D gene (6 bases). Germline loops: CDR1 SGHTA, CDR2 FQGNSA. There are 14 residues in the CDR3. With 5 bases removed from V and 0 bases from J, the gap between germline ends came to 10 bases. The CDR3 reads CASSTRTANYGYTF. CDR3 nucleotides: TGTGCCAGCAGCACTAGGACAGCTAACTATGGCTACACCTTC.

The genes are TRBV5-1 and TRBJ2-3, with TRBD2 as a possible D gene (5 bases). This CDR3 has 16 residues. Trimming stripped 7 bases from V and 0 bases from J, with 18 bases between. The germline V gene encodes CDR1 SGHRS and CDR2 YFSETQ. The CDR3 loop reads CASSPGYFLSTDTQYF. For the CDR3, the DNA is TGCGCCAGCTCCCCGGGGTATTTCCTAAGCACAGATACGCAGTATTTT.